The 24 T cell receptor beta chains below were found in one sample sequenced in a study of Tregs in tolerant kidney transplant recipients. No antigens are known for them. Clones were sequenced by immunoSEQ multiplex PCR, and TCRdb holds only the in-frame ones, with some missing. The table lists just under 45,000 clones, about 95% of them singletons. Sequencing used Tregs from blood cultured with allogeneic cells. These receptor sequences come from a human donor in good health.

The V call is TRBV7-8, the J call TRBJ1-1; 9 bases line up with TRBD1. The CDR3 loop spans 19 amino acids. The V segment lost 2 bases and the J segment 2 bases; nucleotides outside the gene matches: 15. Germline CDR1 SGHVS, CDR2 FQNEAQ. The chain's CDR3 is CASSLLYSRTGDFNTEAFF. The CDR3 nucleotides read TGTGCCAGCAGCTTACTTTACAGTAGGACAGGGGATTTCAACACTGAAGCTTTCTTT.

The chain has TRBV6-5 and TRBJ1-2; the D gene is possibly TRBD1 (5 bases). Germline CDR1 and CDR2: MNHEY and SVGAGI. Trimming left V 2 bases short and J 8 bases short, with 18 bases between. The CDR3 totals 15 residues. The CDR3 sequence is CASSYPAGQGEGYTF. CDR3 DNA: TGTGCCAGCAGTTACCCAGCCGGGCAGGGCGAAGGCTACACCTTC.

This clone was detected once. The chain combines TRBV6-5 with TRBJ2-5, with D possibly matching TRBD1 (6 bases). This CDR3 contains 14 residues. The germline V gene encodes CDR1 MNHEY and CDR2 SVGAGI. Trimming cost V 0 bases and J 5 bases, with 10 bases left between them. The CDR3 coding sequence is TGTGCCAGCAGTTACTCCTACAGGGTTGAGACCCAGTACTTC. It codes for CASSYSYRVETQYF.

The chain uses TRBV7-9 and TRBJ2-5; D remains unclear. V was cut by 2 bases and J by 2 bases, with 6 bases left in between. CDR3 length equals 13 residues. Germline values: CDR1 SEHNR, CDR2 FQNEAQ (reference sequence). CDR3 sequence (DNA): TGTGCCAGCAGCTTAATGGGTCAAGAGACCCAGTACTTC. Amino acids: CASSLMGQETQYF. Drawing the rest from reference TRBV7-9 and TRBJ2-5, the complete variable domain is DTGVSQNPRHKITKRGQNVTFRCDPISEHNRLYWYRQTLGQGPEFLTYFQNEAQLEKSRLLSDRFSAERPKGSFSTLEIQRTEQGDSAMYLCASSLMGQETQYFGPGTRLLVL.

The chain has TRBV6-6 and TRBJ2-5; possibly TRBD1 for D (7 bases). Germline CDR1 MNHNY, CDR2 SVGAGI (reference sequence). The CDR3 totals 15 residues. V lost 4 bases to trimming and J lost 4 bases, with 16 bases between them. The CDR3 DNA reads TGTGCCAGCAGTTCCAGGGGGGTCGGAGGAGAGACCCAGTACTTC. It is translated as CASSSRGVGGETQYF.

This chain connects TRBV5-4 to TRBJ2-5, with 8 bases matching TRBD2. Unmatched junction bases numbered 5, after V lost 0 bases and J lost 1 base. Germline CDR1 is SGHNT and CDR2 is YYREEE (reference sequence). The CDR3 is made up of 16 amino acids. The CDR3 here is CASSLVASGPQETQYF. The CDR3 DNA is TGTGCCAGCAGCTTGGTGGCTAGCGGGCCCCAAGAGACCCAGTACTTC.

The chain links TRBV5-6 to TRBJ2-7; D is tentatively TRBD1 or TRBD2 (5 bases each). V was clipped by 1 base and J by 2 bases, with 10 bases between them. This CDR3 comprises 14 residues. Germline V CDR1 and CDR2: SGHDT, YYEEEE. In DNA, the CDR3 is TGTGCCAGCAGCTTGCTGGGGGTGACCTACGAGCAGTACTTC. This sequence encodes CASSLLGVTYEQYF.

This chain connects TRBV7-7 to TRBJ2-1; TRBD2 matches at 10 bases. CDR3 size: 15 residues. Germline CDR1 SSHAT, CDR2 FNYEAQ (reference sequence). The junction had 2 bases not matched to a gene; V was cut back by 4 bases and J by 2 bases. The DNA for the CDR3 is TGTGCCAGCAGCTCCGGACTAGCGGCCTACAATGAGCAGTTCTTC. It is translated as CASSSGLAAYNEQFF.

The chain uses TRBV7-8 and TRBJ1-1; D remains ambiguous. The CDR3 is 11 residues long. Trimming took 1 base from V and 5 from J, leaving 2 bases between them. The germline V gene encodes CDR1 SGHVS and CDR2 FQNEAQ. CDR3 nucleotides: TGTGCCAGCAGCTTAGGGACTGAAGCTTTCTTT. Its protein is CASSLGTEAFF.

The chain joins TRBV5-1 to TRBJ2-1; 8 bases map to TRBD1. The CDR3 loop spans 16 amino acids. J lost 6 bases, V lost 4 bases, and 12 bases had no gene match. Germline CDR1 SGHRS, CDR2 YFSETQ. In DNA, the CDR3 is TGCGCCAGCAGCCACTACGGGACAGGAGTCCCCAATGAGCAGTTCTTC. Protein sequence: CASSHYGTGVPNEQFF.

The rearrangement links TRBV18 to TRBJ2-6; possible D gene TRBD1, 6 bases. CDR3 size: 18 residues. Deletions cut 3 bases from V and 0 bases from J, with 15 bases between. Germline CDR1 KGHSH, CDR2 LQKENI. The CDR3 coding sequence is TGTGCCAGCTCACCCCGGGACCAGGGGAGCTCTGGGGCCAACGTCCTGACTTTC. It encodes CASSPRDQGSSGANVLTF.

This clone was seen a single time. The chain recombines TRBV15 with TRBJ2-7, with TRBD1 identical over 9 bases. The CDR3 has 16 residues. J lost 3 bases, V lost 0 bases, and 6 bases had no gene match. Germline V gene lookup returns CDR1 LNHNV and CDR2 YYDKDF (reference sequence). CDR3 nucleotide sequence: TGTGCCACCAGCAGAGATCTTGGGACAGGGATCTACGAGCAGTACTTC. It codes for CATSRDLGTGIYEQYF.

CDR3: CASRVGANTGELFF. For the CDR3, the DNA is TGTGCCAGTAGAGTGGGTGCGAACACCGGGGAGCTGTTTTTT. The chain combines TRBV19 with TRBJ2-2; D gene ambiguous. The CDR3 totals 14 residues. V dropped 6 bases and J dropped 0 bases, with 8 bases sitting between them. In germline, CDR1 is LNHDA, CDR2 SQIVND (reference sequence). Combining the CDR3 with reference TRBV19 and TRBJ2-2 gives the whole variable domain DGGITQSPKYLFRKEGQNVTLSCEQNLNHDAMYWYRQDPGQGLRLIYYSQIVNDFQKGDIAEGYSVSREKKESFPLTVTSAQKNPTAFYLCASRVGANTGELFFGEGSRLTVL.

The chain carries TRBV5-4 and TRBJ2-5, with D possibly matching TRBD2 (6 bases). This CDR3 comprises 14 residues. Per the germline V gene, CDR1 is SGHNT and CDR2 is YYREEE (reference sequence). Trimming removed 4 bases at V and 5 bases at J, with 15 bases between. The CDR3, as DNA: TGTGCCAGCAGCCCTGCTGGGGGAGGTGAGACCCAGTACTTC. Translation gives CASSPAGGGETQYF.

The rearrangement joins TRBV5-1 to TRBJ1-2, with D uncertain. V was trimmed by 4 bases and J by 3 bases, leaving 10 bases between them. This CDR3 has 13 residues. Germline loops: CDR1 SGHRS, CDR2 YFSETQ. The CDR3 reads CASSPGGYYGYTF. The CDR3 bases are TGCGCCAGCAGCCCTGGAGGGTACTATGGCTACACCTTC.

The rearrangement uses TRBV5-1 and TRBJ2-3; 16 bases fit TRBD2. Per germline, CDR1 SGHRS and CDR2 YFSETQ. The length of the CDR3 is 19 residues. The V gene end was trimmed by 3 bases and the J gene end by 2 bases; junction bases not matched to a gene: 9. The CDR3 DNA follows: TGCGCCAGCAGCTCCGTCCCGGGACTAGCGGGAGGGTTCACAGATACGCAGTATTTT. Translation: CASSSVPGLAGGFTDTQYF.

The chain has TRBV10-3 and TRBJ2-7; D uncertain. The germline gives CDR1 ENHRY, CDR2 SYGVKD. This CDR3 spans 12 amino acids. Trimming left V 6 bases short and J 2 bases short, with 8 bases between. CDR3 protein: CAIRDQTYEQYF. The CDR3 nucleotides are TGTGCCATCAGGGACCAGACCTACGAGCAGTACTTC.

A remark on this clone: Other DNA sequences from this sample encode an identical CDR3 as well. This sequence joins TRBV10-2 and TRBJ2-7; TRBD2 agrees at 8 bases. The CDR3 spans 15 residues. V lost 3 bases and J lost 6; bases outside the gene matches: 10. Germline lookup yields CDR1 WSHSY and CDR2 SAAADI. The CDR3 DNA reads TGCGCCAGCAGTGAATTGGGTCGGGGGGGGCGCGAGCAGTACTTC. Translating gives CASSELGRGGREQYF.

The CDR3 sequence: CASSARDAYNEQFF. In DNA form, the CDR3 reads TGTGCCAGCAGCGCCCGGGACGCGTACAATGAGCAGTTCTTC. The chain couples TRBV9 to TRBJ2-1; the D call may be TRBD1 or TRBD2 (5 bases each). V dropped 3 bases and J dropped 4 bases, with 11 bases sitting between them. The CDR3 length is 14 residues. The germline CDR1 and CDR2 sequences are SGDLS and YYNGEE.

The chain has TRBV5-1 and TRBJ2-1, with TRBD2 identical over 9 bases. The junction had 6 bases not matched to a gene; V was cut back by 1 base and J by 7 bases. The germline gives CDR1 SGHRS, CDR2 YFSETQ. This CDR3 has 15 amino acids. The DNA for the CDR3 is TGCGCCAGCAGCTTGTCGGGACTAGCCGTGAATGAGCAGTTCTTC. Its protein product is CASSLSGLAVNEQFF.

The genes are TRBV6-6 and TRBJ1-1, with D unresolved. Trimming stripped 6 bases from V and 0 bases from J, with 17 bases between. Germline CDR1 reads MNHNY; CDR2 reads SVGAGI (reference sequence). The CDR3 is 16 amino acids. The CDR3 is CASSRGPSTVNTEAFF. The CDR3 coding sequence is TGTGCCAGCAGCCGAGGTCCCTCGACCGTGAACACTGAAGCTTTCTTT.

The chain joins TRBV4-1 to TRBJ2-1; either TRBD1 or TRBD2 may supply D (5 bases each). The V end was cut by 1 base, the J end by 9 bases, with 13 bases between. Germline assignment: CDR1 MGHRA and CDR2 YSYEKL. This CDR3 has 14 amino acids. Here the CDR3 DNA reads TGCGCCAGCAGCCAAGCGGGGCCTCTCGGTGAGCAGTTCTTC. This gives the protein CASSQAGPLGEQFF.

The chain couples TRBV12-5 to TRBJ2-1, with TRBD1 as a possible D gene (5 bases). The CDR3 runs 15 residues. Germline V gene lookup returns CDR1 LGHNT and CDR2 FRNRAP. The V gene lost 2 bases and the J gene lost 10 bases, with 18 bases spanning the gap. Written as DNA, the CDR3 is TGTGCTAGTGGTTTGTCTACAGGAACGCTCGGAGAGCAGTTCTTC. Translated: CASGLSTGTLGEQFF. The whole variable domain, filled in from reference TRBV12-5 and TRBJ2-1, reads DARVTQTPRHKVTEMGQEVTMRCQPILGHNTVFWYRQTMMQGLELLAYFRNRAPLDDSGMPKDRFSAEMPDATLATLKIQPSEPRDSAVYFCASGLSTGTLGEQFFGPGTRLTVL.

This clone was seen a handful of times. CDR3 protein: CASSSGPGEGQPQHF. Written as DNA, the CDR3 is TGTGCCAGCAGCTCCGGTCCGGGGGAGGGCCAGCCCCAGCATTTT. This chain joins TRBV5-6 and TRBJ1-5; maybe TRBD1 (5 bases). The length of the CDR3 is 15 residues. The germline CDR1 and CDR2 sequences are SGHDT and YYEEEE. V shed 3 bases and J shed 7 bases, with 17 bases lying between them. The whole variable domain, remainder taken from reference TRBV5-6 and TRBJ1-5, is DAGVTQSPTHLIKTRGQQVTLRCSPKSGHDTVSWYQQALGQGPQFIFQYYEEEERQRGNFPDRFSGHQFPNYSSELNVNALLLGDSALYLCASSSGPGEGQPQHFGDGTRLSIL.